What follows are 2 T cell receptor beta chains derived from one specimen sequenced in a study of blood T cells in healthy people across ages. A second roughly 7 to 11 cycle PCR used barcoded and J-beta primers. TCRdb called the 5' RACE reads again in MiXCR, with one record for every CDR3 protein. The sample holds 1.4 million to 1.5 million distinct CDR3 sequences, around 39% seen once. Sequencing was performed on blood. The receptors come from a woman under 30 in good health.

Turning to this clonotype: At one end the junction does not follow the germline gene, possibly because of a read error. The rearrangement uses TRBV11-2 and TRBJ1-1, with D perhaps TRBD1 (5 bases). The CDR3 is 15 residues long. CDR1 and CDR2 from the germline V gene are SGHAT and FQNNGV. The CDR3 loop reads CASSLEPGGNTEAFF. The CDR3 nucleotides read TGCGCCAGCAGCTTGGAGCCGGGGGGGAACACTGAAGCTTTCTTT.

This CDR3 reads CSAVAGGPNEQFF. In DNA form, the CDR3 reads TGCAGTGCTGTCGCGGGAGGCCCCAATGAGCAGTTCTTC. V gene TRBV20-1 combines with J gene TRBJ2-1, with 8 bases aligning to TRBD2. Per the germline V gene, CDR1 is DFQATT and CDR2 is SNEGSKA (reference sequence). V was clipped by 5 bases and J by 6 bases; unmatched bases: 6. This CDR3 has 13 residues.